One sample yielded the 2 T cell receptor gamma chains listed below, sequenced in a study of γδ T cells in repeated Plasmodium falciparum infection. TCRdb re-processed the multiplex PCR reads using CATT. In the table there are about 30,000 gamma-chain clones, more than 1.4% of which are singletons. Flow sorting of PBMC yielded separate Vgamma9/Vdelta2+ and Vdelta2-negative gammadelta T cell populations for bulk repertoire analysis. Sequencing was performed on gamma-delta T cells from blood. Receptor source: a pool of human donors (malaria-infected and uninfected, not separated).

This clone was observed a handful of times. TCRdb's entry gives the protein of a much larger clone, which mismatches this DNA's translation at residue 2, likely from a read error; the protein reported here is translated from the DNA. V and J are TRGV2 and TRGJ1 or TRGJ2. The J gene, absent from TCRdb, was called here by matching the DNA to germline. There are 14 residues in the CDR3. The germline V gene encodes CDR1 EGSNGY and CDR2 YDSYNSKV. In DNA form, the CDR3 reads TGTACCACCTGGGACGGGACTATTATGGATAAGAAACTCTTT. Protein product: CTTWDGTIMDKKLF.

Note on this clone: TCRdb records a much larger clone's protein for this DNA, with a difference at residue 4 that likely arises from a read error; the protein given is the translation of the DNA. The genes are TRGV4 and TRGJ1 or TRGJ2. From germline, CDR1 is EGSTGY and CDR2 YDSYTSSV. CDR3 size: 10 residues. CDR3 region: CATGDCEKLF. The CDR3 region has the DNA TGTGCCACCGGGGATTGTGAGAAACTCTTT.